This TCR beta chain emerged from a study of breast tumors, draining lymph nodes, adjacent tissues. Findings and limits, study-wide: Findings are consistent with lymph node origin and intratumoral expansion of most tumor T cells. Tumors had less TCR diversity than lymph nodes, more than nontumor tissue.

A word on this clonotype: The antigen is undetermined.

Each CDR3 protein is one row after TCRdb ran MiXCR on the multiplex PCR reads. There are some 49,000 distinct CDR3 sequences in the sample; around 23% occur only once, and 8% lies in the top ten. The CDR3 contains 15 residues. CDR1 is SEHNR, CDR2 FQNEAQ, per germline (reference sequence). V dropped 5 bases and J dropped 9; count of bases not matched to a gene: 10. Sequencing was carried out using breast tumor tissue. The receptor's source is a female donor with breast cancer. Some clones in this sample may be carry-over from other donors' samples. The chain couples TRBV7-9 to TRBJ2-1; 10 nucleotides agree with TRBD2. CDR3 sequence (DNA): TGTGCCAGCAGCCCAGCTAGCGGGAGTTTCATTGAGCAGTTCTTC. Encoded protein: CASSPASGSFIEQFF.